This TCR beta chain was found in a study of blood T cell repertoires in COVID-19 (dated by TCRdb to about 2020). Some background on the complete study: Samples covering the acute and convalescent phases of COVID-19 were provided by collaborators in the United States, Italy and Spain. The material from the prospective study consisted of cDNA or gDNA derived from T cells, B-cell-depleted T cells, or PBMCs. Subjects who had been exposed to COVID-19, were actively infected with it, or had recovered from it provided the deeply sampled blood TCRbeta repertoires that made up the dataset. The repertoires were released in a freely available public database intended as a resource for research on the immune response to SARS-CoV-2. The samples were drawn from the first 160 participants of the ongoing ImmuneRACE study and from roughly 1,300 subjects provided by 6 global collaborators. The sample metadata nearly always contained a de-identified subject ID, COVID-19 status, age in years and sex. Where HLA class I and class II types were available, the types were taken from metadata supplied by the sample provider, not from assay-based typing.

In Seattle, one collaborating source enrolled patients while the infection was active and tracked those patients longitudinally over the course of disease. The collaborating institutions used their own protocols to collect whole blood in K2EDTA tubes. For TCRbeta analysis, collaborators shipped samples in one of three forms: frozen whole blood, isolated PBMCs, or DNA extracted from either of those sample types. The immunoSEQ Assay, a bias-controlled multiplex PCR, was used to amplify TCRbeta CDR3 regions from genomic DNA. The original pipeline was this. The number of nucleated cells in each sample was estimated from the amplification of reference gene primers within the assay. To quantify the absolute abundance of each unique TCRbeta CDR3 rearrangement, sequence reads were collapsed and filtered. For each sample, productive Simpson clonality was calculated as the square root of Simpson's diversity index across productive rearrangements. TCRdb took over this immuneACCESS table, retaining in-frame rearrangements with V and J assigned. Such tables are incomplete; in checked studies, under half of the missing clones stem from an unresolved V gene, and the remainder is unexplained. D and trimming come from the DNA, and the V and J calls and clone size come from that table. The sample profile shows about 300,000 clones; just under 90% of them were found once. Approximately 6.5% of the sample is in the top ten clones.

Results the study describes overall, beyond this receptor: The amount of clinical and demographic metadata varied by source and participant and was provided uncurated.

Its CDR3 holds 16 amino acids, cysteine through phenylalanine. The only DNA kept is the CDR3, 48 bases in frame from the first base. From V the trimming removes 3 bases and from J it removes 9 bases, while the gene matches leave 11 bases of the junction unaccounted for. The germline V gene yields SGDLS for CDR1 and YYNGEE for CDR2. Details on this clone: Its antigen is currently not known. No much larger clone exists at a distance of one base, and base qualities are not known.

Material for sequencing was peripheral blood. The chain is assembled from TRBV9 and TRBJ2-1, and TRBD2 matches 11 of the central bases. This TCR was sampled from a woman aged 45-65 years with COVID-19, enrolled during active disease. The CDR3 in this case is CASSELAGVSPGEQFF. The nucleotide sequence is TGTGCCAGCAGCGAACTAGCGGGAGTGTCCCCTGGTGAGCAGTTCTTC.